Each of the 5 T cell receptor delta chains below was sequenced from the same sample in a study of γδ T cells in repeated Plasmodium falciparum infection (dated by TCRdb to about 2021). For bulk TCR repertoire analysis, Vgamma9/Vdelta2+ and Vdelta2-negative gammadelta T cell populations were isolated by flow sorting from peripheral blood mononuclear cells. The library was made by multiplex PCR. TCRdb shows the sequencer as Illumina MiSeq. TCRdb processed the public reads again with the CATT caller, after which rows with matching DNA were combined. The sample has 80,000 to 95,000 delta-chain clones on record, over 1.3% of them singletons. Clones ranked in the top ten supply about 10% of the sample. The sequencing input was gamma-delta T cells from blood. Receptors were obtained from a pool of human donors (malaria-infected and uninfected, not separated).

This clone ranks as medium-sized. Other DNA sequences of this sample code for an identical CDR3. The V gene is TRDV2, the J gene TRDJ3; 11 bases line up with TRDD3. The CDR3 loop spans 17 amino acids. V was clipped by 4 bases and J by 0 bases; unmatched bases: 1. Germline V gene sequence: CDR1 GEAIGNYY, CDR2 EKD. The CDR3 DNA sequence: TGTGCCTGTGATACTGGGGGATACTCCTGGGACACCCGACAGATGTTTTTC. It specifies CACDTGGYSWDTRQMFF.

In its sample, this clone was seen a few times. The protein that TCRdb holds for this DNA derives from a much larger clone and differs from the translated DNA at residue 23, which likely indicates a read error; the protein shown here is translated from the DNA. V gene assignment gives TRDV1, but the J gene was left uncalled; the table's D call TRDD3 went unverified against the DNA. Per the germline V gene, CDR1 is TSWWSYY and CDR2 is QGS. The CDR3 is 24 amino acids. CDR3: CALGELVPSYKLASTGGYALTLTF. CDR3 nucleotides: TGTGCTCTTGGGGAACTAGTCCCTAGCTATAAGCTAGCATCGACTGGGGGATACGCTTTAACACTCACCTTT.

With regard to this clone: This sequence may be a read error, since a much larger clone differs from it by one base. J is TRDJ1 and V is TRDV1, with TRDD3 matching over 10 bases. Losses at the gene ends were 5 bases for V and 0 bases for J; bases not matched to a gene: 9. Germline V gene lookup returns CDR1 TSWWSYY and CDR2 QGS. The CDR3 totals 17 residues. The DNA for the CDR3 is TGTGCTCTTGGGAGCTGCGTTACTGGGGGATACACCGATAAACTCATCTTT. This sequence encodes CALGSCVTGGYTDKLIF.

With respect to this clone: A read error likely explains why the TCRdb protein, taken from a much larger clone, differs from this DNA's translation at residue 5; the protein shown is translated from the DNA. The rearrangement links TRDV1 to TRDJ1, with D maybe TRDD2 (5 bases). From germline, CDR1 is TSWWSYY and CDR2 QGS. V was shortened by 4 bases and J by 0 bases, with 18 bases between the two germline ends. CDR3 length: 17 residues. CDR3 protein: CALGAFSLFQYTDKLIF. The CDR3 region has the DNA TGTGCTCTTGGGGCTTTCTCCCTCTTCCAGTACACCGATAAACTCATCTTT.

This clone was observed a handful of times. The CDR3 DNA follows: TGTGCTCTTGGGGAACTTAGCGCAGACTTACTGGGGGATCCCCCCTACGCCAGACCCCTGATCTTT. Translation: CALGELSADLLGDPPYARPLIF. V gene TRDV1 combines with J gene TRDJ4; 10 bases agree with TRDD3. Here the J gene came from matching the DNA to germline, since TCRdb omits it. V was pared by 0 bases and J by 0 bases, with 22 bases of the junction left unmatched. Per the germline V gene, CDR1 is TSWWSYY and CDR2 is QGS. The CDR3 covers 22 residues.